The TCR beta chain under discussion was sequenced for a study of regulatory T cells in long-lasting Graves disease. The TCR beta library used iRepertoire HTBI primers with Arm-PCR amplification of CDR3. As handled by the study authors: The samples included roughly 61 TRBV and 14 to 15 TRBJ segments. Each CDR3 protein gets one entry after TCRdb re-called the multiplex PCR reads with MiXCR. The V and J calls were determined by TCRdb, not by the authors. The profile shows roughly 610,000 distinct CDR3 sequences, 16% of them singletons. Stated time point: newly diagnosed GD, antithyroid drugs for less than 3 months. RNA extracted from PBMCs served as the sequencing template. This sample also appeared in a second study, on T cells in Graves' hyperthyroidism and ophthalmopathy.

The receptor comes from a man aged 18 to 30 with Graves disease. This specimen was peripheral blood mononuclear cells (PBMCs), taken at new diagnosis, from a patient treated with antithyroid drugs.

The CDR3 reads CASSEGQADEQYF. As DNA, the CDR3 is TGTGCCAGCAGCGAGGGACAGGCTGACGAGCAGTACTTC. The chain links TRBV9 to TRBJ2-7; 8 nucleotides match TRBD1. CDR1 and CDR2 (germline): SGDLS, YYNGEE. There are 13 residues in the CDR3. The ends lost 3 bases at V and 5 bases at J; junction bases unmatched: 4. The variable domain in full, with the rest retrieved from reference TRBV9 and TRBJ2-7, is DSGVTQTPKHLITATGQRVTLRCSPRSGDLSVYWYQQSLDQGLQFLIQYYNGEERAKGNILERFSAQQFPDLHSELNLSSLELGDSALYFCASSEGQADEQYFGPGTRLTVT.